This T cell receptor (beta chain) was documented in a study of blood T cell repertoires in COVID-19. Study-wide context: COVID-19 samples, acute and convalescent, were from the United States, Italy and Spain. The cDNA or gDNA used as material had been derived from T cells, B-cell-depleted T cells, or PBMCs.

V was clipped by 3 bases and J by 0 bases; unmatched bases: 3. Germline CDR1 LNHDA, CDR2 SQIVND (reference sequence). The CDR3 loop spans 15 amino acids. Authors' processing steps: Scientists estimated how many nucleated cells there were by amplifying reference gene primers. Clones were sequenced by immunoSEQ multiplex PCR, and TCRdb holds only the in-frame ones, with some missing. The V and J calls and clone size come from that table; D and trimming were worked out from the DNA. The data hold about 200,000 clones, with just under 90% observed a single time. The genes are TRBV19 and TRBJ1-2; 8 bases line up with TRBD1. The sequence was obtained from a man aged 55 to 70 who had recovered from COVID-19. The sequenced material came from peripheral blood. The CDR3 reads CASSIRQGTNYGYTF. The DNA of the CDR3 is TGTGCCAGTAGTATCCGACAGGGGACTAACTATGGCTACACCTTC.